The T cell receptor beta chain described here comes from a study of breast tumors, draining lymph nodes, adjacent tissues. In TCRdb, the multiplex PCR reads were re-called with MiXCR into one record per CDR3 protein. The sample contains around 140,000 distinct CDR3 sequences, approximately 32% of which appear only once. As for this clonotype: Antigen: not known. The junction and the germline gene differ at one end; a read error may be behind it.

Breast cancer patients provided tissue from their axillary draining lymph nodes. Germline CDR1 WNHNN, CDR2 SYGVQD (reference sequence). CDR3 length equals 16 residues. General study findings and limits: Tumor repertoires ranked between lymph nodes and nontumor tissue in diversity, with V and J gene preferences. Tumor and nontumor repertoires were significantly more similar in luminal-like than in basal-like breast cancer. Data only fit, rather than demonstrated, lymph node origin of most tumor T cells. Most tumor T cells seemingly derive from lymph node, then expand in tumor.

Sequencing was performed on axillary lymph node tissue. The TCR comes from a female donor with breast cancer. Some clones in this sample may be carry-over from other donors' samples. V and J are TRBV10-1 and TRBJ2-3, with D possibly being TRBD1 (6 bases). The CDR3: CASSALQGFVADTQCF. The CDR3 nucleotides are TGCGCCAGCAGTGCTCTCCAGGGGTTTGTCGCAGATACGCAGTGTTTT.